The subject of this entry is one TCR beta chain. Antigen unknown. The study enrolled healthy HIV-negative adults without recent acute infections or vaccinations as donors. These data are taken from a study of shared clonotypes between healthy human individuals. Generated by immunoSEQ multiplex PCR, the TCRdb table keeps only in-frame clones and is missing some. The data hold approximately 1.5 million clones, with 98% to 99% observed a single time. General study results and limits: The study drew on few donors, limiting represented genetic and exposure-history diversity. Apart from blood, nothing was sampled; tissue repertoires likely differ.

Per the germline V gene, CDR1 is SEHNR and CDR2 is FQNEAQ (reference sequence). V dropped 3 bases and J dropped 3; count of bases not matched to a gene: 4. The CDR3 has 14 amino acids. The receptor was isolated from a man aged 25-40 years in good health. The V and J genes are TRBV7-9 and TRBJ1-1, with 7 bases identical to TRBD1. The sample was naive CD4+ T cells sorted from blood. Subset described: CD45RA+ positively selected. The CDR3 DNA reads TGTGCCAGCAGCTTTACAGGGGCGGACACTGAAGCTTTCTTT. Encoded protein: CASSFTGADTEAFF.